This T cell receptor (beta chain) emerged from a study of memory CD4+ T cells and cytomegalovirus serostatus. Overall study findings and caveats: 67 of 164 known CMV-associated TCRbeta sequences appeared in CD4+ memory. The CMV-associated TCR signature appears largely within the CD4+ memory repertoire.

TCRdb keeps only in-frame clones here, not all; method: immunoSEQ multiplex PCR. The table includes approximately 53,000 clones, approximately 78% detected once. Trimming took 1 base from V and 2 from J; bases not matched to a gene: 1. This CDR3 contains 14 residues. CDR1 KGHSH and CDR2 LQKENI come from the germline V gene. The sort gate was single viable CD3+CD4+CD8-CD45RO+ cells for memory CD4+ T cells. As to this clone: What it recognizes is unknown.

The sample comprised memory CD4+ T cells from blood. This receptor was taken from an adult in good health and CMV-seronegative. V and J are TRBV18 and TRBJ1-1; 7 positions match TRBD1. The CDR3 sequence: CASSPRQGNTEAFF. DNA for the CDR3: TGTGCCAGCTCACCACGACAGGGAAACACTGAAGCTTTCTTT. The full variable domain, rest sourced from reference TRBV18 and TRBJ1-1, is NAGVMQNPRHLVRRRGQEARLRCSPMKGHSHVYWYRQLPEEGLKFMVYLQKENIIDESGMPKERFSAEFPKEGPSILRIQQVVRGDSAAYFCASSPRQGNTEAFFGQGTRLTVV.